A single sample is the source of the 11 T cell receptor beta chains below, sequenced in a study of T cell changes during pregnancy in multiple sclerosis (dated by TCRdb to between 2018 and 2021). The method was the immunoSEQ multiplex PCR assay. Entries here come from immuneACCESS through TCRdb and include only in-frame sequences with V and J called. Some clones fail to appear in such tables; in the studies checked, an unresolved V gene covers under half of the shortfall, and the cause of the remainder is unknown. Across this sample there are tens of thousands of clones, with around 90% seen only once. Approximately 1.7% of the sample is in the top ten clones. The source was peripheral blood, collected in the first trimester of pregnancy. The receptors derive from a female donor with multiple sclerosis, enrolled in a pregnancy study.

This clone has only a few counts. V usage is TRBV7-2 and J usage is TRBJ2-5; 7 nucleotides line up with TRBD2. The V segment lost 4 bases and the J segment 5 bases; nucleotides outside the gene matches: 13. This CDR3 has 16 amino acids. CDR1 SGHTA and CDR2 FQGNSA come from the germline V gene. CDR3 protein: CASSWKSSGSSETQYF. The CDR3 DNA reads TGTGCCAGCAGCTGGAAATCTAGCGGTAGTTCCGAGACCCAGTACTTC.

V and J are TRBV27 and TRBJ2-2; D is unclear. The CDR3 totals 12 residues. Germline CDR1 and CDR2: MNHEY and SMNVEV (reference sequence). V was shortened by 6 bases and J by 6 bases, with 8 bases between the two germline ends. The CDR3 sequence: CASRRLAGELFF. CDR3 coding DNA: TGTGCCAGCAGGCGCCTTGCCGGGGAGCTGTTTTTT.

V usage is TRBV4-2 and J usage is TRBJ2-5; 10 nucleotides line up with TRBD2. This CDR3 is 20 amino acids long. Germline lookup yields CDR1 LGHNA and CDR2 YNFKEQ. The V gene end was trimmed by 3 bases and the J gene end by 5 bases; junction bases not matched to a gene: 21. The CDR3 nucleotides read TGTGCCAGCAGCCATTCGCCGCGGCTAGCGGGAGCTCCGAGGAGGGAGACCCAGTACTTC. The encoded protein is CASSHSPRLAGAPRRETQYF.

The chain carries TRBV5-1 and TRBJ1-5, with TRBD1 identical over 7 bases. From germline, CDR1 is SGHRS and CDR2 YFSETQ. CDR3 length: 15 residues. V shed 0 bases, J shed 3 bases, and the junction held 3 bases outside the gene matches. The CDR3 region is CASSLGGTVNQPQHF. The DNA of the CDR3 is TGCGCCAGCAGCTTGGGTGGGACAGTCAATCAGCCCCAGCATTTT.

The V call is TRBV28, the J call TRBJ2-7; 9 bases align to TRBD2. The CDR3 has 15 residues. The J segment lost 7 bases and the V segment lost 5 bases, leaving 12 bases of the junction unmatched. Germline lookup yields CDR1 MDHEN and CDR2 SYDVKM. In nucleotides, the CDR3 is TGTGCCAGCAGTGCCCCAGGGCTAGCGGGAAGGGAGCAGTACTTC. This codes for CASSAPGLAGREQYF.

The chain has TRBV18 and TRBJ1-1; D is uncertain. The CDR3 is 12 amino acids. CDR1 is KGHSH, CDR2 LQKENI, per germline. V lost 4 bases, J lost 5 bases, and 8 bases lay in between. The CDR3 protein is CASSRGGTEAFF. The CDR3 bases are TGTGCCAGCTCACGGGGAGGGACTGAAGCTTTCTTT.

The gene calls are TRBV5-4 and TRBJ1-4; D possibly corresponds to TRBD1 (5 bases). CDR3 size: 14 residues. V lost 0 bases to trimming and J lost 8 bases, with 11 bases between them. Per the germline V gene, CDR1 is SGHNT and CDR2 is YYREEE (reference sequence). For the CDR3, the DNA is TGTGCCAGCAGCTTGGAGGGACTTCGAGAAAAACTGTTTTTT. Protein sequence: CASSLEGLREKLFF. Variable domain in full (rest from reference TRBV5-4 and TRBJ1-4): ETGVTQSPTHLIKTRGQQVTLRCSSQSGHNTVSWYQQALGQGPQFIFQYYREEENGRGNFPPRFSGLQFPNYSSELNVNALELDDSALYLCASSLEGLREKLFFGSGTQLSVL.

A single count supports this clone. V usage is TRBV7-2 and J usage is TRBJ2-1; D is ambiguous. Germline loops: CDR1 SGHTA, CDR2 FQGNSA. The CDR3 has 13 amino acids. The V and J ends lost 1 base and 3 bases respectively, with 4 bases between them. CDR3 DNA sequence: TGTGCCAGCAGCTTAGGCAGCTACAATGAGCAGTTCTTC. This sequence encodes CASSLGSYNEQFF.

The gene calls are TRBV9 and TRBJ2-5; TRBD1 is a possible D gene (5 bases). The CDR3 has 14 residues. Trimming removed 8 bases from V and 5 bases from J, with 19 bases in between. Germline values: CDR1 SGDLS, CDR2 YYNGEE. This chain's CDR3 is CASGNDNPGETQYF. As DNA, the CDR3 is TGTGCCAGTGGGAATGACAACCCAGGGGAGACCCAGTACTTC.

The rearrangement joins TRBV10-3 to TRBJ2-1; the D gene is possibly TRBD1 (5 bases). With 6 bases removed from V and 0 bases from J, the gap between germline ends came to 9 bases. This CDR3 is built from 14 residues. Per the germline V gene, CDR1 is ENHRY and CDR2 is SYGVKD. CDR3: CAIRGQSSYNEQFF. The CDR3, as DNA: TGTGCCATCAGGGGGCAGAGCTCCTACAATGAGCAGTTCTTC.

This rearrangement joins TRBV5-1 to TRBJ2-1, with D possibly being TRBD2 (5 bases). V gave up 4 bases and J gave up 12 bases, with 11 bases separating them. Germline V gene data show CDR1 as SGHRS and CDR2 as YFSETQ. The CDR3 is 11 amino acids. CDR3 sequence reads: CASSTVRAQFF. The CDR3 bases are TGCGCCAGCAGCACCGTGCGGGCGCAGTTCTTC.